The clone carrying this T cell receptor beta chain has only a few counts. Its antigen is undetermined. These data originate in a study of T cells in Graves' hyperthyroidism and ophthalmopathy. RNA transcripts yielded amplified TCR beta CDR3 regions. HTBI primers were the set used in a first-round RT-PCR of the TCR CDR3. TCRdb redid the calling of the multiplex PCR reads with MiXCR, one entry per CDR3 protein. The sample yields hundreds of thousands of distinct CDR3 sequences, more than 15% seen once. General study results and limits: Clonotypes that were expanded in thyroid above 0.001 mostly appeared in blood too.

Germline lookup yields CDR1 MNHNS and CDR2 SASEGT. V was clipped by 6 bases and J by 8 bases; unmatched bases: 13. This CDR3 contains 15 residues. This TCR was sampled from a woman between 40 and 55 years old with Graves' ophthalmopathy. This chain joins TRBV6-1 and TRBJ1-2; 9 nucleotides match TRBD1. The sample was blood. The CDR3 DNA sequence: TGTGCCAGCAGCCCCTCAAGACAGGGGGTAGTCGGCTACACCTTC. Amino acids: CASSPSRQGVVGYTF.